These 15 T cell receptor beta chains came from one sample sequenced in a study of cytomegalovirus exposure and HLA in healthy donors. The PCR ran on 60 Vbeta and 13 Jbeta primers. Using immunoSEQ multiplex PCR, the repertoire was profiled, and TCRdb retains in-frame clones only, with some absent. The repertoire has about 190,000 clones, roughly 80% of them found once; the top ten carry around 4%. The sample taken for sequencing was PBMCs. These receptors came from a man between 50 and 59 years old in good health and CMV-seronegative.

CDR3 in DNA: TGTGCCAGCAGTTCCGGGACAGACCTTCAGAACACTGAAGCTTTCTTT. Its translation: CASSSGTDLQNTEAFF. This chain links TRBV7-2 with TRBJ1-1; 7 bases agree with TRBD1. The CDR3 totals 16 residues. The junction had 11 bases not matched to a gene; V was cut back by 6 bases and J by 1 base. Germline V CDR1 and CDR2: SGHTA, FQGNSA.

The CDR3 sequence: CASSALGVSGANVLTF. The CDR3 nucleotides are TGTGCCAGCAGCGCGCTAGGGGTCTCTGGGGCCAACGTCCTGACTTTC. V gene TRBV9 combines with J gene TRBJ2-6; possible D gene TRBD1, 5 bases. The V gene lost 3 bases and the J gene lost 0 bases, with 10 bases spanning the gap. This CDR3 has 16 amino acids. Germline V lookup: CDR1 SGDLS, CDR2 YYNGEE.

The chain joins TRBV5-4 to TRBJ2-2, with D perhaps TRBD1 (5 bases). Germline assignment: CDR1 SGHNT and CDR2 YYREEE (reference sequence). Trimming removed 2 bases from V and 5 bases from J, with 10 bases in between. The CDR3 extends over 14 amino acids. The CDR3 protein is CASSFDSLTGELFF. The CDR3 region has the DNA TGTGCCAGCAGCTTTGACAGTTTAACCGGGGAGCTGTTTTTT.

The chain is built from TRBV18 and TRBJ2-1; D possibly corresponds to TRBD1 (5 bases). The CDR3 runs 13 residues. Germline V lookup: CDR1 KGHSH, CDR2 LQKENI. V lost 6 bases and J 1 base, leaving 7 bases between the germline ends. The CDR3 loop reads CASSQGSYNEQFF. In nucleotides, the CDR3 is TGTGCCAGCTCCCAGGGATCCTACAATGAGCAGTTCTTC.

The CDR3 sequence: CASSLLRRGEFF. The CDR3, as DNA: TGTGCCAGCAGTTTATTACGGCGGGGTGAGTTCTTC. V and J are TRBV28 and TRBJ2-1; D is possibly TRBD2 (6 bases). Germline values: CDR1 MDHEN, CDR2 SYDVKM. Trimming removed 1 base at V and 14 bases at J, with 12 bases between. The CDR3 extends over 12 amino acids. Variable domain in full (rest from reference TRBV28 and TRBJ2-1): DVKVTQSSRYLVKRTGEKVFLECVQDMDHENMFWYRQDPGLGLRLIYFSYDVKMKEKGDIPEGYSVSREKKERFSLILESASTNQTSMYLCASSLLRRGEFFGPGTRLTVL.

This sequence joins TRBV27 and TRBJ2-5; maybe TRBD1 (6 bases). The germline V gene encodes CDR1 MNHEY and CDR2 SMNVEV (reference sequence). Trimming removed 10 bases at V and 5 bases at J, with 23 bases between. CDR3 length equals 15 residues. The CDR3 sequence: CATSSRDRLGETQYF. Here the CDR3 DNA reads TGTGCCACCAGCTCTCGTGACAGGCTGGGGGAGACCCAGTACTTC.

The V gene is TRBV5-1, the J gene TRBJ1-2; D is possibly TRBD1 (6 bases). Trimming cost V 1 base and J 6 bases, with 16 bases left between them. CDR1 is SGHRS and CDR2 is YFSETQ in the germline V gene. This CDR3 comprises 15 residues. CDR3 in amino acids: CASSLYLDRINGYTF. CDR3 in DNA: TGCGCCAGCAGCTTGTACCTCGACAGGATAAATGGCTACACCTTC.

The chain recombines TRBV14 with TRBJ1-4; possibly TRBD1 for D (5 bases). The CDR3 runs to 12 residues. V lost 3 bases and J lost 7, with 6 bases in between. Germline CDR1 and CDR2: SGHDN and FVKESK. The CDR3 here is CASSQGGEKLFF. DNA of the CDR3: TGTGCCAGCAGCCAGGGGGGTGAAAAACTGTTTTTT.

The chain employs TRBV4-2 and TRBJ2-2, with D maybe TRBD1 (6 bases). V dropped 1 base and J dropped 6 bases, with 15 bases sitting between them. CDR1 is LGHNA and CDR2 is YNFKEQ in the germline V gene. The CDR3 is 16 residues long. In DNA, the CDR3 is TGTGCCAGCAGCCAAGGGGACACGAGACGGGCCGGGGAGCTGTTTTTT. It is translated as CASSQGDTRRAGELFF.

This clone was counted between two and nine times. J is TRBJ2-4 and V is TRBV5-1; D possibly corresponds to TRBD2 (6 bases). The DNA end is a closer match to TRBJ2-7, so the J assignment may be wrong. This CDR3 region has 13 residues. Per germline, CDR1 SGHRS and CDR2 YFSETQ. CDR3 in amino acids: CASSTSRGYEQYF. The CDR3 DNA reads TGCGCCAGCAGTACTAGCCGGGGCTACGAGCAGTACTTC.

The chain combines TRBV2 with TRBJ1-4; 7 bases agree with TRBD1. The CDR3 is 15 amino acids. V dropped 2 bases and J dropped 8; count of bases not matched to a gene: 8. Germline V gives CDR1 SNHLY, CDR2 FYNNEI. DNA of the CDR3: TGTGCCAGCAGTGAAACAAGACAGGGACGCGAAAAACTGTTTTTT. It codes for CASSETRQGREKLFF.

A note on this clone: The junction departs from the called germline gene at one end, perhaps through a read error. The CDR3 is CSSSLAGEGKEKLFF. In DNA form, the CDR3 reads TGTTCCAGCAGCTTAGCTGGGGAGGGGAAGGAAAAACTGTTTTTT. The chain has TRBV7-9 and TRBJ1-4, with D possibly TRBD1 on 5 matching bases. Germline V lookup: CDR1 SEHNR, CDR2 FQNEAQ (reference sequence). This CDR3 has 15 residues.

This chain joins TRBV2 and TRBJ2-7; TRBD1 aligns across 10 bases. In germline, CDR1 is SNHLY, CDR2 FYNNEI. V gave up 4 bases and J gave up 2 bases; unmatched junction bases: 5. The CDR3 is 15 amino acids. The CDR3 protein is CASSAGQGRTYEQYF. DNA of the CDR3: TGTGCCAGCAGTGCGGGACAGGGGCGGACCTACGAGCAGTACTTC.

The rearrangement uses TRBV19 and TRBJ1-5, with D perhaps matching TRBD1 (6 bases). The germline CDR1 and CDR2 sequences are LNHDA and SQIVND (reference sequence). The CDR3 is made up of 14 amino acids. Trimming removed 5 bases from V and 6 bases from J, with 14 bases in between. The CDR3 loop reads CASSSQGTGQPQHF. The DNA of the CDR3 is TGTGCCAGTAGTTCCCAGGGGACGGGTCAGCCCCAGCATTTT.

The chain joins TRBV7-2 to TRBJ2-5; the D gene is possibly TRBD1 (6 bases). Germline CDR1 is SGHTA and CDR2 is FQGNSA. V lost 1 base to trimming and J lost 5 bases, with 11 bases between them. The CDR3 is made up of 14 amino acids. The CDR3 bases are TGTGCCAGCAGCTTAGTAGGGGGTGAGGAGACCCAGTACTTC. Residues: CASSLVGGEETQYF.